The 11 T cell receptor beta chains below all came from one sample that was sequenced in a study of cytomegalovirus exposure and HLA in healthy donors. Produced via immunoSEQ multiplex PCR; TCRdb's table is partial and in-frame only. The sample comprises roughly 330,000 clones, 87% of which are singletons, and roughly 1.2% rests with the top ten. Material for sequencing was PBMCs. The receptor set was obtained from a woman younger than 45 in good health and CMV-seropositive.

This chain joins TRBV28 and TRBJ2-3; a possible D gene is TRBD2 (6 bases). Germline CDR1 and CDR2: MDHEN and SYDVKM. CDR3 length: 14 residues. The germline V and J ends were trimmed by 5 bases and 4 bases, with 13 bases remaining between them. CDR3 bases: TGTGCCAGCAGTCTACCCGGGGGAGCAGATACGCAGTATTTT. Translating it yields CASSLPGGADTQYF.

The chain couples TRBV6-1 to TRBJ2-7, with D hard to call. The CDR3 length is 13 residues. Germline CDR1 MNHNS, CDR2 SASEGT. V dropped 3 bases and J dropped 2 bases, with 8 bases sitting between them. The CDR3 is CASSDSATYEQYF. Written as DNA, the CDR3 is TGTGCCAGCAGTGATTCTGCTACCTACGAGCAGTACTTC.

The chain joins TRBV18 to TRBJ2-5; possibly TRBD1 for D (6 bases). The CDR3 is 16 amino acids. CDR1 KGHSH and CDR2 LQKENI come from the germline V gene. V was shortened by 3 bases and J by 5 bases, with 19 bases between the two germline ends. The CDR3, as DNA: TGTGCCAGCTCACCGTCAGTCCCAGGGCAGGGGGAGACCCAGTACTTC. Its translation is CASSPSVPGQGETQYF.

This clone was counted only a few times. This chain joins TRBV2 and TRBJ2-7; TRBD1 is a possible D gene (5 bases). The CDR3 contains 14 residues. V was trimmed by 3 bases and J by 2 bases, leaving 11 bases between them. Germline values: CDR1 SNHLY, CDR2 FYNNEI. The CDR3 is CASSDPGKPYEQYF. In DNA, the CDR3 is TGTGCCAGCAGTGATCCAGGGAAGCCCTACGAGCAGTACTTC.

The chain uses TRBV15 and TRBJ2-3; D uncertain. This CDR3 has 14 amino acids. Between the trimmed V and J ends, which lost 1 base and 0 bases, there was a span of 5 bases. Germline V gene sequence: CDR1 LNHNV, CDR2 YYDKDF (reference sequence). CDR3 amino acids: CATSRVTSTDTQYF. The CDR3 DNA is TGTGCCACCAGCAGAGTGACCAGCACAGATACGCAGTATTTT.

The chain couples TRBV27 to TRBJ1-5; D is perhaps TRBD1 (5 bases). V lost 5 bases and J 6 bases, leaving 20 bases between the germline ends. This CDR3 is 16 amino acids long. Germline CDR1 is MNHEY and CDR2 is SMNVEV (reference sequence). DNA for the CDR3: TGTGCCAGCAGTCCCTGGGGCGCGGGCGCGGGTCAGCCCCAGCATTTT. Amino acid sequence: CASSPWGAGAGQPQHF.

The V gene is TRBV25-1, the J gene TRBJ2-2; no firm D call. Germline V lookup: CDR1 MGHDK, CDR2 SYGVNS. The V end was cut by 3 bases, the J end by 1 base, with 9 bases between. The CDR3 is 15 residues long. As DNA, the CDR3 is TGTGCCAGCAGTGATTCTAGAGAGAACACCGGGGAGCTGTTTTTT. Its translation: CASSDSRENTGELFF.

This clone was detected once. This rearrangement joins TRBV7-9 to TRBJ2-5; possibly TRBD1 for D (5 bases). Germline values: CDR1 SEHNR, CDR2 FQNEAQ (reference sequence). V lost 3 bases to trimming and J lost 2 bases, with 10 bases between them. This CDR3 contains 14 residues. CDR3 in amino acids: CASSFRVTQETQYF. The DNA of the CDR3 is TGTGCCAGCAGCTTCAGGGTCACACAAGAGACCCAGTACTTC.

The genes are TRBV10-3 and TRBJ1-5, with a tentative D call TRBD1 (6 bases). Germline assignment: CDR1 ENHRY and CDR2 SYGVKD. CDR3 size: 17 residues. The V end was cut by 2 bases, the J end by 2 bases, with 16 bases between. For the CDR3, the DNA is TGTGCCATCAGTGAGCCCTTAGCCAACAGGGGCAATCAGCCCCAGCATTTT. It encodes CAISEPLANRGNQPQHF.

The J gene is TRBJ2-1, the V gene TRBV4-3, with 9 bases lining up with TRBD1. In germline, CDR1 is LGHNA, CDR2 YSLEER. The V segment lost 0 bases and the J segment 6 bases; nucleotides outside the gene matches: 6. This CDR3 has 16 amino acids. CDR3 sequence (DNA): TGCGCCAGCAGCCAAGACCGGACAGGGGCAAGCAATGAGCAGTTCTTC. Translated, it gives CASSQDRTGASNEQFF.

The chain couples TRBV2 to TRBJ1-5; the D gene is possibly TRBD1 (5 bases). V lost 10 bases, J lost 7 bases, and 14 bases lay in between. This CDR3 has 12 amino acids. The V gene's germline CDR1 is SNHLY and CDR2 FYNNEI. CDR3 DNA sequence: TGTGCCACAGGGACTGGTGAGCAGCCCCAGCATTTT. Encoded protein: CATGTGEQPQHF.